The 21 T cell receptor beta chains below all came from one sample that was sequenced in a study of blood T cell repertoires in COVID-19. TCRdb keeps only in-frame clones here, not all; method: immunoSEQ multiplex PCR. Found here are 30,000 to 45,000 clones, 80% to 90% of them singletons; the top ten hold roughly 7.1%. Sequenced sample: peripheral blood. These receptor sequences come from a human donor in a cohort sampled during active COVID-19.

The chain is built from TRBV11-3 and TRBJ2-1, with 15 bases lining up with TRBD2. The CDR3 has 16 residues. The V and J ends lost 5 bases and 8 bases, in that order; junction bases with no gene match: 7. CDR1 and CDR2 (germline): SGHNT, YENEEA. The CDR3 sequence is CASSPGTSGRSDEQFF. The CDR3 bases are TGTGCCAGCAGCCCCGGGACTAGCGGGAGGTCCGATGAGCAGTTCTTC.

The chain carries TRBV9 and TRBJ2-5, with 10 bases identical to TRBD2. Germline trimming cut 3 bases from V and 5 bases from J; bases unmatched to any gene: 13. CDR1 is SGDLS, CDR2 YYNGEE, per germline. The length of the CDR3 is 17 residues. CDR3 region: CASSARPTTSGMETQYF. The DNA of the CDR3 is TGTGCCAGCAGCGCGCGCCCAACTACTAGCGGGATGGAGACCCAGTACTTC.

This clone occurred once. The chain has TRBV5-1 and TRBJ1-2, with TRBD1 as a possible D gene (6 bases). The CDR3 sequence is 15 residues long. Trimming pared 0 bases from V and 4 bases from J, leaving 13 bases between. CDR1 SGHRS and CDR2 YFSETQ come from the germline V gene. The CDR3: CASSLEGQGPYGYTF. CDR3 nucleotide sequence: TGCGCCAGCAGCTTGGAAGGCCAGGGGCCCTATGGCTACACCTTC.

This chain uses TRBV7-8 with TRBJ2-7, with D possibly matching TRBD1 (5 bases). This CDR3 comprises 19 residues. V dropped 1 base and J dropped 4 bases, with 26 bases sitting between them. Germline CDR1 reads SGHVS; CDR2 reads FQNEAQ. CDR3 nucleotides: TGTGCCAGCAGCTTAGTTGGCCGGCAGGGCCCAGCCTTGGGTTACGAGCAGTACTTC. This gives the protein CASSLVGRQGPALGYEQYF.

The CDR3 protein is CASSEDQGSNQPQHF. The CDR3 DNA reads TGTGCCAGCAGTGAGGACCAGGGGAGCAATCAGCCCCAGCATTTT. The V and J genes are TRBV2 and TRBJ1-5, with a tentative D call TRBD1 (6 bases). CDR1 and CDR2 (germline): SNHLY, FYNNEI. The V gene lost 3 bases and the J gene lost 1 base, with 10 bases spanning the gap. This CDR3 region has 15 residues. Supplemented by reference TRBV2 and TRBJ1-5, the full variable domain reads EPEVTQTPSHQVTQMGQEVILRCVPISNHLYFYWYRQILGQKVEFLVSFYNNEISEKSEIFDDQFSVERPDGSNFTLKIRSTKLEDSAMYFCASSEDQGSNQPQHFGDGTRLSIL.

The chain carries TRBV10-3 and TRBJ1-2, with a tentative D call TRBD1 (6 bases). Trimming removed 9 bases at V and 5 bases at J, with 16 bases between. The CDR3 sequence is 13 residues long. Germline CDR1 is ENHRY and CDR2 is SYGVKD. The CDR3 sequence: CAIGDRYLYGYTF. The CDR3 DNA sequence: TGTGCCATTGGAGACAGGTATCTATATGGCTACACCTTC.

This sequence joins TRBV18 and TRBJ2-1; no clear D gene. The V and J ends lost 3 bases and 6 bases respectively, with 12 bases between them. This CDR3 comprises 14 residues. CDR1 and CDR2 (germline): KGHSH, LQKENI. The CDR3 nucleotides read TGTGCCAGCTCACCCGAACTTCTAGTCAATGAGCAGTTCTTC. This codes for CASSPELLVNEQFF.

CDR3 sequence reads: CASSSPGQRMEQYF. DNA for the CDR3: TGTGCCAGCAGTTCACCGGGACAGAGAATGGAGCAGTACTTC. The chain uses TRBV6-5 and TRBJ2-7, with 7 positions matching TRBD1. CDR3 length: 14 amino acids. V trimming: 4 bases; J trimming: 7 bases; junction bases outside the gene matches: 10. The germline V gene has CDR1 MNHEY and CDR2 SVGAGI.

J is TRBJ1-6 and V is TRBV25-1, with a tentative D call TRBD1 (5 bases). V lost 1 base and J lost 7, with 11 bases in between. This CDR3 has 15 residues. From germline, CDR1 is MGHDK and CDR2 SYGVNS. The chain's CDR3 is CASSESGLQNSPLHF. The DNA of the CDR3 is TGTGCCAGCAGTGAATCGGGACTGCAAAATTCACCCCTCCACTTT.

J is TRBJ2-3 and V is TRBV6-5, with TRBD2 matching over 15 bases. V trimming: 7 bases; J trimming: 6 bases; junction bases outside the gene matches: 5. CDR1 is MNHEY and CDR2 is SVGAGI in the germline V gene. This CDR3 comprises 15 residues. CDR3 amino acids: CASTGLAGGRDTQYF. In DNA form, the CDR3 reads TGTGCCAGCACTGGACTAGCGGGGGGGCGGGATACGCAGTATTTT.

The chain recombines TRBV28 with TRBJ2-3; the D gene is possibly TRBD2 (6 bases). This CDR3 has 16 amino acids. Trimming removed 5 bases at V and 4 bases at J, with 19 bases between. Germline-derived CDR1 and CDR2 are MDHEN and SYDVKM. The CDR3 is CASSPRDFPFADTQYF. CDR3 DNA: TGTGCCAGCAGTCCCCGGGACTTCCCTTTTGCAGATACGCAGTATTTT.

The chain carries TRBV6-4 and TRBJ2-1, with 9 bases matching TRBD2. V was clipped by 4 bases and J by 12 bases; unmatched bases: 13. Germline V gene sequence: CDR1 MRHNA, CDR2 SNTAGT. This CDR3 spans 15 amino acids. The CDR3 region has the DNA TGTGCCAGCAGTGGGGGTTCTAGCGGGACCGGAGCGCAGTTCTTC. It codes for CASSGGSSGTGAQFF.

The V and J genes are TRBV11-2 and TRBJ1-2; 7 nucleotides align to TRBD1. J lost 2 bases, V lost 0 bases, and 6 bases had no gene match. The CDR3 is 16 amino acids. Germline CDR1 SGHAT, CDR2 FQNNGV. CDR3 DNA: TGTGCCAGCAGCTTAGATGGGGGACAGATAAACTATGGCTACACCTTC. Translated, it gives CASSLDGGQINYGYTF.

V gene TRBV21-1 combines with J gene TRBJ1-5; TRBD1 was called by the table and not checked on the DNA. TRBV21-1 is classified as a pseudogene. The CDR3 consists of 13 residues. In DNA, the CDR3 is TGTGCCAGCTTCAGGGTTAGCAATCAGCCCCAGCATTTT. Its protein is CASFRVSNQPQHF.

The chain joins TRBV7-3 to TRBJ2-7; 14 bases map to TRBD2. This CDR3 has 19 residues. Germline loops: CDR1 SGHTA, CDR2 FQGTGA. V trimming: 1 base; J trimming: 4 bases; junction bases outside the gene matches: 12. The CDR3 loop reads CASSLKFGLAGGRCYEQYF. CDR3 nucleotide sequence: TGTGCCAGCAGCTTAAAATTCGGACTAGCGGGAGGTAGGTGTTACGAGCAGTACTTC.

The CDR3 bases are TGTGCCAGCAGCTTAGGCCAGGCCCAAGAGACCCAGTACTTC. This gives the protein CASSLGQAQETQYF. The chain recombines TRBV11-2 with TRBJ2-5; the D is unclear. From germline, CDR1 is SGHAT and CDR2 FQNNGV. V lost 1 base and J 1 base, leaving 7 bases between the germline ends. This CDR3 region has 14 residues.

This sequence joins TRBV18 and TRBJ1-2, with D possibly matching TRBD1 (6 bases). Trimming shortened V by 3 bases and J by 8 bases, and 16 bases separated the two germline ends. Germline assignment: CDR1 KGHSH and CDR2 LQKENI. This CDR3 region has 14 residues. CDR3 protein: CASSPQGPTGGYTF. DNA for the CDR3: TGTGCCAGCTCACCCCAGGGGCCAACCGGAGGCTACACCTTC.

In this sample, this clone turned up a few times. V and J are TRBV7-3 and TRBJ2-1, with TRBD2 matching over 11 bases. After removal of 3 bases from V and 4 bases from J, the junction contained 2 bases not matched to a gene. This CDR3 has 15 residues. Germline CDR1 and CDR2: SGHTA and FQGTGA. The CDR3: CASSFTSGGYNEQFF. CDR3 coding DNA: TGTGCCAGCAGCTTCACTAGCGGGGGATACAATGAGCAGTTCTTC.

The chain couples TRBV23-1 to TRBJ2-1; TRBD1 might be the D (5 bases). TRBV23-1 falls under the ORF class, with uncertain function. V was pared by 2 bases and J by 5 bases, with 34 bases between. The CDR3 loop spans 22 amino acids. The CDR3 spells CASSQRGPGASKKDQIDNEQFF. The CDR3 DNA is TGCGCCAGCAGTCAAAGGGGTCCTGGTGCATCCAAAAAAGACCAAATAGACAATGAGCAGTTCTTC.

The chain combines TRBV7-3 with TRBJ2-1; no clear D. CDR1 SGHTA and CDR2 FQGTGA come from the germline V gene. V dropped 6 bases and J dropped 2 bases, with 8 bases sitting between them. The CDR3 is made up of 13 amino acids. The CDR3 spells CASREFPYNEQFF. The CDR3 DNA reads as TGTGCCAGCAGGGAGTTCCCCTACAATGAGCAGTTCTTC. The variable domain in full, with the rest retrieved from reference TRBV7-3 and TRBJ2-1, is GAGVSQTPSNKVTEKGKYVELRCDPISGHTALYWYRQSLGQGPEFLIYFQGTGAADDSGLPNDRFFAVRPEGSVSTLKIQRTERGDSAVYLCASREFPYNEQFFGPGTRLTVL.

This clone has just one count. The chain uses TRBV28 and TRBJ1-3; 9 nucleotides agree with TRBD1. Germline V gene sequence: CDR1 MDHEN, CDR2 SYDVKM. Trimming at V came to 5 bases and at J to 2 bases, leaving 7 bases not matched to a gene. The CDR3 consists of 16 residues. In DNA form, the CDR3 reads TGTGCCAGCAGTCCCCGGACAGGGGCAACTGGAAACACCATATATTTT. Translated, it gives CASSPRTGATGNTIYF.